The subject of this entry is one T cell receptor (beta chain). Its antigen remains unidentified. The data stem from a study of T cells expressing NK-cell markers. Looking at the study overall: One of eight sequenced donors was HCMV-seronegative; the other seven were seropositive.

The CDR3 loop spans 17 amino acids. CDR1 is LGHDT, CDR2 YNNKEL, per germline (reference sequence). Regarding the study as a whole: The contribution of dominant NKG2C+ clonotypes to CD8+ T cells in more than five donors was 1.0-7.0%. Clarity on HCMV specificity was lacking for the expanded NKG2C+ T cell clones.

TCR beta cDNA was made by 5'RACE template switching with UMIs. Reanalyzing the 5' RACE reads, TCRdb keeps one entry per CDR3 protein, without DNA. The sample holds 200,000 to 300,000 distinct CDR3 sequences. Sequencing was carried out using blood T cells: a sorted CD56 or NKG2C T cell subset, CD4+ or CD8+ T cells, or bulk PBMC T cells (not recorded which). The TCR originated in a woman between 18 and 75 years old in good health. V is TRBV3-1 and J is TRBJ2-3; the TRBD2 assignment by TCRdb is unverifiable without DNA. CDR3 protein: CASSQGALAGPTDTQYF.